Listed below are T cell receptor beta chains from one sample, sequenced in a study of blood T cell repertoires in COVID-19. Repertoires were generated with immunoSEQ multiplex PCR, while TCRdb's copy carries only in-frame clones and drops some. The sample includes approximately 320,000 clones, 89% of them seen just once. The specimen sequenced was peripheral blood. The receptor set was obtained from a woman in her 30s with COVID-19, enrolled during active disease. Both conserved end residues are part of each CDR3. The D gene is left open where the match is weak. Clone sizes are given selectively: once, few, many, or a class where the clone is expanded.

j_call,d_call,clone_size,v_call,cdr3_nt,cdr3_aa
TRBJ1-1,TRBD1,NA,TRBV13,TGTGCCAGCAGCCACCTGGACAGGGGGGAGGGCACTGAAGCTTTCTTT,CASSHLDRGEGTEAFF
TRBJ2-7,TRBD2,NA,TRBV4-2,TGTGCCAGCAGCCAAGTTCTAGCGGGGGGAGCGGGCGAGCAGTACTTC,CASSQVLAGGAGEQYF
TRBJ2-3,TRBD2,NA,TRBV4-2,TGTGCCAGCAGCCAAACGACTAGCGGGGGCACAGATACGCAGTATTTT,CASSQTTSGGTDTQYF
TRBJ1-1,NA,NA,TRBV29-1,TGCAGCGTTGGGGAGGGGGAGAACACTGAAGCTTTCTTT,CSVGEGENTEAFF
TRBJ2-2,NA,NA,TRBV14,TGTGCCAGCAGCCAAGGACACTTTACCGGGGAGCTGTTTTTT,CASSQGHFTGELFF
TRBJ2-7,NA,NA,TRBV29-1,TGCAGCGTTGAAATCACGGGGACTCCAAGGTACGAGCAGTACTTC,CSVEITGTPRYEQYF
TRBJ1-2,TRBD1,NA,TRBV18,TGTGCCAGCTCACCGGCAGGGGGCGAAATCTATGGCTACACCTTC,CASSPAGGEIYGYTF
TRBJ1-1,TRBD1,NA,TRBV11-2,TGTGCCAGCAGCTCGGACAGGGGGTACACTGAAGCTTTCTTT,CASSSDRGYTEAFF
TRBJ1-3,TRBD1,NA,TRBV19,TGTGCCAGTCGACAGGGAAACTCTGGAAACACCATATATTTT,CASRQGNSGNTIYF
TRBJ1-5,NA,NA,TRBV3-1/TRBV3-2,TGTGCCAGCAGCCAAGATTGGGGGGGACTAAATCAGCCCCAGCATTTT,CASSQDWGGLNQPQHF
TRBJ2-4,TRBD1,NA,TRBV19,TGTGCCAGTAGTCCCTCCACAGGGGGTATGTACATTCAGTACTTC,CASSPSTGGMYIQYF
TRBJ2-1,NA,NA,TRBV19,TGTGCCAGTAGTATTCTATTCTCGGGGTTCATCAATGAGCAGTTCTTC,CASSILFSGFINEQFF
TRBJ1-5,NA,NA,TRBV6-9,TGTGCCAGCAGTTATTGGGGCGGGGATCTGAAGCCCCAGCATTTT,CASSYWGGDLKPQHF
TRBJ1-6,NA,once,TRBV15,TGTGCCACCAGCAGAATGGCGCCGGGTGGCTCACCCCTCCACTTT,CATSRMAPGGSPLHF
TRBJ1-2,NA,NA,TRBV10-1,TGCGCCAGCAGTGACGGGGAAACCTATGGCTACACCTTC,CASSDGETYGYTF
TRBJ2-7,TRBD1,NA,TRBV5-4,TGTGCCAGCAGCGGACAGGGGGGGCAGTACTTC,CASSGQGGQYF
TRBJ2-3,NA,once,TRBV7-2,TGTGCCAGCAGCTTTAGCGGCGATACGCAGTATTTT,CASSFSGDTQYF
TRBJ2-7,TRBD1,NA,TRBV2,TGTGCCAGCAGTGACGCGACAGGGGGCTACGAGCAGTACTTC,CASSDATGGYEQYF
TRBJ2-5,TRBD1,NA,TRBV2,TGTGCCAGCACTTACGGGACAGTTCAAGAGACCCAGTACTTC,CASTYGTVQETQYF
TRBJ2-7,NA,NA,TRBV4-1,TGCGCCAGCAGCCAAGGGGCAGTGTCCTACGAGCAGTACTTC,CASSQGAVSYEQYF
TRBJ1-1,NA,NA,TRBV4-1,TGCGCCAGCAGCCAAGCGGCTGCGGGGCGACTGAACACTGAAGCTTTCTTT,CASSQAAAGRLNTEAFF
TRBJ2-5,NA,NA,TRBV12-3/TRBV12-4,TGTGCCAGCAACAGGGCATACCAAGAGACCCAGTACTTC,CASNRAYQETQYF
TRBJ2-3,NA,NA,TRBV11-2,TGTGCCAGCAGCTCAGGACAGTTGGATACGCAGTATTTT,CASSSGQLDTQYF
TRBJ2-5,TRBD2,few,TRBV7-9,TGTGCCAGCAGCGCCTTTAGCGGGGGGGCTGCGGGAGAGACCCAGTACTTC,CASSAFSGGAAGETQYF
TRBJ2-7,TRBD2,NA,TRBV5-1,TGCGCCAGCAGCTTTGGTGCGGGGGGGCTGAACGAGCAGTACTTC,CASSFGAGGLNEQYF
TRBJ2-7,NA,once,TRBV3-1/TRBV3-2,TGTGCCAGCAGCCCTCCCCCCGCGGGGAACCCCTACGAGCAGTACTTC,CASSPPPAGNPYEQYF
TRBJ2-7,NA,few,TRBV27,TGTGCCAGCAGTCTCTCCTGGGACACCACCTACGAGCAGTACTTC,CASSLSWDTTYEQYF
TRBJ2-1,NA,NA,TRBV2,TGTGCCAGCAGTGAACTCTCCAATGAGCAGTTCTTC,CASSELSNEQFF
TRBJ2-7,NA,NA,TRBV4-1,TGCGCCAGCAGCCAAGTACTAGAGCTTGGGTACGAGCAGTACTTC,CASSQVLELGYEQYF
TRBJ2-1,NA,NA,TRBV6-5,TGTGCCACTACTTACGAGGAGGGGCGTTATGAGCAGTTCTTC,CATTYEEGRYEQFF
TRBJ1-1,TRBD1,NA,TRBV10-1,TGCGCCAGCAGGGGTGACAGGGGTACTGAAGCTTTCTTT,CASRGDRGTEAFF
TRBJ1-1,NA,NA,TRBV28,TGTGCCAGCAGACAGGTGATGAACACTGAAGCTTTCTTT,CASRQVMNTEAFF
TRBJ2-7,TRBD2,NA,TRBV7-2,TGTGCCAGCAGCTTAGCTCCAGCGGGGGCTCTCGAGCAGTACTTC,CASSLAPAGALEQYF
TRBJ2-7,NA,NA,TRBV11-2,TGTGCCAGCAGCTTATCGGTCCGAGAGCAGTACTTC,CASSLSVREQYF